The 30 T cell receptor beta chains in this list originate from one sample, sequenced in a study of cytomegalovirus exposure and HLA in healthy donors. TCRdb keeps only in-frame clones here, not all; method: immunoSEQ multiplex PCR. The sample lists about 130,000 clones, around 93% seen once, with less than 2% in the top ten. Sequencing was carried out using PBMCs. These receptors all come from a man aged 18-30 years in good health and CMV-seropositive.

The chain recombines TRBV7-6 with TRBJ2-1, with TRBD2 matching over 8 bases. Germline V gene lookup returns CDR1 SGHVS and CDR2 FNYEAQ. The CDR3 is 17 amino acids. Trimming removed 0 bases from V and 3 bases from J; junction bases left unmatched: 7. The CDR3 sequence: CASSLASRTSNYNEQFF. The CDR3 DNA sequence: TGTGCCAGCAGCTTAGCGTCCCGGACTAGCAACTACAATGAGCAGTTCTTC.

This chain uses TRBV21-1 with TRBJ2-1; TRBD2, as called in the table, went unchecked against the DNA. TRBV21-1 is a listed pseudogene. This CDR3 contains 14 residues. CDR3 sequence (DNA): TGTGCCAGCACCGAGGGACTAGCGACTAATGAGCAGTTCTTC. Translating it yields CASTEGLATNEQFF.

CDR3 residues: CASSPYTGELFF. The DNA of the CDR3 is TGTGCCAGCAGCCCGTATACCGGGGAGCTGTTTTTT. The chain has TRBV7-2 and TRBJ2-2; D not certain. CDR3 length equals 12 residues. Germline V gene sequence: CDR1 SGHTA, CDR2 FQGNSA. V was clipped by 5 bases and J by 5 bases, with 6 bases between them.

This chain connects TRBV5-1 to TRBJ2-3; 7 positions match TRBD2. CDR3 length equals 15 residues. The ends lost 2 bases at V and 6 bases at J; junction bases unmatched: 9. The germline gives CDR1 SGHRS, CDR2 YFSETQ. The CDR3 coding sequence is TGCGCCAGCAGCTTCCAGGTCGGGAGGTACGATACGCAGTATTTT. Translation: CASSFQVGRYDTQYF.

The chain links TRBV27 to TRBJ2-5; D possibly corresponds to TRBD2 (6 bases). V lost 6 bases, J lost 3 bases, and 11 bases lay in between. Germline CDR1 MNHEY, CDR2 SMNVEV (reference sequence). The CDR3 consists of 13 residues. Written as DNA, the CDR3 is TGTGCCAGCAGGACATTAGCGGAAGAGACCCAGTACTTC. Its translation is CASRTLAEETQYF.

The chain links TRBV6-1 to TRBJ2-7, with TRBD2 identical over 12 bases. The trim removed 1 base at V and 5 bases at J, leaving 0 bases unmatched. CDR3 length: 14 residues. Germline CDR1 is MNHNS and CDR2 is SASEGT. Here the CDR3 DNA reads TGTGCCAGCAGTGAAGGGACTAGCGGGAACGAGCAGTACTTC. Protein sequence: CASSEGTSGNEQYF.

The genes are TRBV4-1 and TRBJ2-2; TRBD2 agrees at 9 bases. From germline, CDR1 is MGHRA and CDR2 YSYEKL. The CDR3 sequence is 15 residues long. V shed 8 bases and J 1 base; nucleotides not matched to a gene: 5. As DNA, the CDR3 is TGCGCCAGCGGTCCTAGCGGGATGAACACCGGGGAGCTGTTTTTT. Residues: CASGPSGMNTGELFF.

This clone was seen once. This rearrangement joins TRBV4-1 to TRBJ1-2; D unresolved. There are 14 residues in the CDR3. V was trimmed by 1 base and J by 0 bases, leaving 6 bases between them. CDR1 is MGHRA and CDR2 is YSYEKL in the germline V gene. The CDR3 spells CASSQVGSNYGYTF. CDR3 coding DNA: TGCGCCAGCAGCCAAGTCGGGTCTAACTATGGCTACACCTTC.

The chain has TRBV11-2 and TRBJ2-3; 10 bases are a match to TRBD1. Germline V lookup: CDR1 SGHAT, CDR2 FQNNGV. Unmatched junction bases numbered 5, after V lost 5 bases and J lost 3 bases. The length of the CDR3 is 15 residues. CDR3 amino acids: CASSPWTGGTDTQYF. CDR3 nucleotides: TGTGCCAGCAGCCCTTGGACAGGGGGGACAGATACGCAGTATTTT. Drawing the rest from reference TRBV11-2 and TRBJ2-3, the complete variable domain is EAGVAQSPRYKIIEKRQSVAFWCNPISGHATLYWYQQILGQGPKLLIQFQNNGVVDDSQLPKDRFSAERLKGVDSTLKIQPAKLEDSAVYLCASSPWTGGTDTQYFGPGTRLTVL.

By share of the sample, this clone is medium-sized. This CDR3 reads CAWSVPPGSFTYEQYF. The CDR3, as DNA: TGTGCCTGGAGTGTACCCCCGGGTTCTTTCACCTACGAGCAGTACTTC. This rearrangement joins TRBV30 to TRBJ2-7; D gene unclear. The CDR3 runs 16 residues. Germline values: CDR1 GTSNPN, CDR2 SVGIG (reference sequence). Between the trimmed V and J ends, which lost 0 bases and 2 bases, there was a span of 17 bases.

The genes are TRBV6-5 and TRBJ1-2; D may be TRBD1 (5 bases). This CDR3 is 13 amino acids long. V was trimmed by 5 bases and J by 2 bases, leaving 9 bases between them. The germline V gene has CDR1 MNHEY and CDR2 SVGAGI. The CDR3 nucleotides read TGTGCCAGCAGTCGGGACTCAAACTATGGCTACACCTTC. Protein sequence: CASSRDSNYGYTF.

This rearrangement joins TRBV27 to TRBJ1-6; D is ambiguous. V was pared by 1 base and J by 5 bases, with 6 bases between. CDR1 and CDR2 from the germline V gene are MNHEY and SMNVEV (reference sequence). The CDR3 extends over 14 amino acids. This CDR3 reads CASSLFGDNSPLHF. CDR3 DNA sequence: TGTGCCAGCAGTTTATTCGGAGATAATTCACCCCTCCACTTT.

The chain uses TRBV30 and TRBJ2-5; TRBD1 matches at 7 bases. The germline V gene has CDR1 GTSNPN and CDR2 SVGIG (reference sequence). CDR3 size: 12 residues. J lost 12 bases, V lost 0 bases, and 7 bases had no gene match. CDR3 in amino acids: CAWSVGAGGKYF. The CDR3 nucleotides read TGTGCCTGGAGTGTTGGCGCAGGGGGAAAGTACTTC. Full variable domain (remainder filled in from reference TRBV30 and TRBJ2-5): SQTIHQWPATLVQPVGSPLSLECTVEGTSNPNLYWYRQAAGRGLQLLFYSVGIGQISSEVPQNLSASRPQDRQFILSSKKLLLSDSGFYLCAWSVGAGGKYFGPGTRLLVL.

This clone has only one observation. This chain connects TRBV7-8 to TRBJ2-7; 8 bases agree with TRBD2. Germline-derived CDR1 and CDR2 are SGHVS and FQNEAQ. Trimming took 1 base from V and 5 from J; bases not matched to a gene: 4. The CDR3 loop spans 14 amino acids. This CDR3 reads CASSLGTSSDEQYF. The CDR3 DNA sequence: TGTGCCAGCAGCTTAGGGACTAGCTCGGACGAGCAGTACTTC.

V gene TRBV5-1 combines with J gene TRBJ1-2; 8 nucleotides align to TRBD1. The ends lost 2 bases at V and 2 bases at J; junction bases unmatched: 5. CDR1 and CDR2 (germline): SGHRS, YFSETQ. The CDR3 contains 15 residues. CDR3 DNA sequence: TGCGCCAGCAGCTTAGAAGCAGGGGGCAACTATGGCTACACCTTC. Translated: CASSLEAGGNYGYTF.

The J gene is TRBJ2-5, the V gene TRBV7-6; 8 bases agree with TRBD1. Germline CDR1 and CDR2: SGHVS and FNYEAQ. With 5 bases clipped from V and 3 bases from J, the junction kept 2 bases outside the gene matches. CDR3 length equals 13 residues. The CDR3, as DNA: TGTGCCAGCAGCGAGACAGGGGAAGAGACCCAGTACTTC. This encodes CASSETGEETQYF. Looking up the rest from reference TRBV7-6 and TRBJ2-5 gives the full variable domain: GAGVSQSPRYKVTKRGQDVALRCDPISGHVSLYWYRQALGQGPEFLTYFNYEAQQDKSGLPNDRFSAERPEGSISTLTIQRTEQRDSAMYRCASSETGEETQYFGPGTRLLVL.

The chain has TRBV28 and TRBJ1-2, with 8 nucleotides matching TRBD1. Germline V gives CDR1 MDHEN, CDR2 SYDVKM. There are 21 residues in the CDR3. After removal of 1 base from V and 4 bases from J, the junction contained 23 bases not matched to a gene. CDR3: CASSLSAHHRAWTGRFYGYTF. The CDR3, as DNA: TGTGCCAGCAGTTTATCCGCCCATCACCGAGCATGGACAGGGAGGTTCTATGGCTACACCTTC.

The V call is TRBV7-2, the J call TRBJ2-7, with 11 bases identical to TRBD2. Losses at the gene ends were 2 bases for V and 6 bases for J; bases not matched to a gene: 3. The germline gives CDR1 SGHTA, CDR2 FQGNSA. The CDR3 consists of 14 residues. This chain's CDR3 is CASSLSGTSGEQYF. For the CDR3, the DNA is TGTGCCAGCAGCTTATCTGGGACTAGCGGCGAGCAGTACTTC.

The rearrangement links TRBV11-2 to TRBJ2-3, with D tentatively TRBD2 (5 bases). V was cut by 0 bases and J by 7 bases, with 17 bases left in between. Germline V gene sequence: CDR1 SGHAT, CDR2 FQNNGV. The CDR3 runs to 16 residues. CDR3: CASSLEGSLGFNTQYF. CDR3 DNA: TGTGCCAGCAGCTTAGAAGGGAGCCTGGGGTTTAATACGCAGTATTTT.

The chain links TRBV6-1 to TRBJ2-2; D is undetermined. The germline CDR1 and CDR2 sequences are MNHNS and SASEGT. Deletions cut 6 bases from V and 1 base from J, with 12 bases between. The length of the CDR3 is 15 residues. CDR3 sequence (DNA): TGTGCCAGCAGACCTTACTCGAAGAACACCGGGGAGCTGTTTTTT. Its translation is CASRPYSKNTGELFF.

The chain has TRBV2 and TRBJ1-6, with D possibly matching TRBD1 (6 bases). The CDR3 is 14 residues long. The germline V and J ends were trimmed by 7 bases and 4 bases, with 11 bases remaining between them. The germline V gene has CDR1 SNHLY and CDR2 FYNNEI. CDR3 sequence: CASKTGQYNSPLHF. The CDR3 DNA sequence: TGTGCCAGCAAGACGGGACAATATAATTCACCCCTCCACTTT.

The chain combines TRBV7-6 with TRBJ2-7; the match to TRBD2 covers 11 bases. The germline V gene encodes CDR1 SGHVS and CDR2 FNYEAQ. There are 15 residues in the CDR3. J lost 3 bases, V lost 1 base, and 2 bases had no gene match. For the CDR3, the DNA is TGTGCCAGCAGCTTAGACCTAGCGGGAGGCTACGAGCAGTACTTC. Its protein product is CASSLDLAGGYEQYF. The full variable domain, rest sourced from reference TRBV7-6 and TRBJ2-7, is GAGVSQSPRYKVTKRGQDVALRCDPISGHVSLYWYRQALGQGPEFLTYFNYEAQQDKSGLPNDRFSAERPEGSISTLTIQRTEQRDSAMYRCASSLDLAGGYEQYFGPGTRLTVT.

The sample holds a few counts of this clone. The V and J genes are TRBV5-1 and TRBJ2-7, with 9 bases matching TRBD1. This CDR3 comprises 14 residues. V was pared by 6 bases and J by 4 bases, with 8 bases of the junction left unmatched. Germline loops: CDR1 SGHRS, CDR2 YFSETQ. The CDR3 DNA reads TGCGCCAGCATCCCCGGGACAGGGAGTTACGAGCAGTACTTC. Translating gives CASIPGTGSYEQYF. The whole variable domain, filled in from reference TRBV5-1 and TRBJ2-7, reads KAGVTQTPRYLIKTRGQQVTLSCSPISGHRSVSWYQQTPGQGLQFLFEYFSETQRNKGNFPGRFSGRQFSNSRSEMNVSTLELGDSALYLCASIPGTGSYEQYFGPGTRLTVT.

This clone was counted a few times. The chain joins TRBV19 to TRBJ2-7, with 7 bases lining up with TRBD1. V was pared by 4 bases and J by 10 bases, with 13 bases of the junction left unmatched. This CDR3 comprises 14 residues. CDR1 is LNHDA and CDR2 is SQIVND in the germline V gene (reference sequence). The CDR3 coding sequence is TGTGCCAGTAGTACCTATCCCCCCGGGACAGACCAGTACTTC. Translated, it gives CASSTYPPGTDQYF.

The genes are TRBV29-1 and TRBJ2-3; D is possibly TRBD1 (6 bases). The ends were cut back, 7 bases at V and 2 bases at J, with 13 bases in the middle. The CDR3 runs to 13 residues. From germline, CDR1 is SQVTM and CDR2 ANQGSEA. The CDR3 here is CSAWTVNTDTQYF. Here the CDR3 DNA reads TGCAGCGCTTGGACAGTCAACACAGATACGCAGTATTTT.

In this sample, this clone turned up a few times. The sample has other DNA sequences that encode this CDR3 too. The rearrangement joins TRBV27 to TRBJ2-7; 7 nucleotides match TRBD2. Germline CDR1 MNHEY, CDR2 SMNVEV (reference sequence). This CDR3 contains 13 residues. V was clipped by 3 bases and J by 3 bases; unmatched bases: 2. CDR3 in amino acids: CASSLASGYEQYF. The CDR3 DNA sequence: TGTGCCAGCAGTTTGGCTAGCGGCTACGAGCAGTACTTC.

This clone was recorded once. The chain links TRBV30 to TRBJ1-1; maybe TRBD1 (5 bases). V lost 2 bases and J lost 8, with 9 bases in between. Germline V gives CDR1 GTSNPN, CDR2 SVGIG (reference sequence). The CDR3 is made up of 11 amino acids. CDR3 protein: CAWSRREEAFF. Here the CDR3 DNA reads TGTGCCTGGAGTCGCAGGGAAGAAGCTTTCTTT.

The chain recombines TRBV6-6 with TRBJ2-3; a possible D gene is TRBD2 (5 bases). Trimming removed 7 bases from V and 0 bases from J, with 14 bases in between. The CDR3 runs to 15 residues. Germline lookup yields CDR1 MNHNY and CDR2 SVGAGI (reference sequence). This CDR3 reads CASIEGGSSTDTQYF. The CDR3 coding sequence is TGTGCCAGCATCGAAGGAGGAAGTAGCACAGATACGCAGTATTTT.

Worth noting for this clone: This specimen includes other DNA sequences encoding the same CDR3. The CDR3 nucleotides read TGCGCCAGCAGCTTAGCGGGAGGTTACTACAATGAGCAGTTCTTC. It is translated as CASSLAGGYYNEQFF. This chain connects TRBV5-1 to TRBJ2-1, with 9 bases fitting TRBD2. The CDR3 length is 15 residues. The V segment lost 2 bases and the J segment 3 bases; nucleotides outside the gene matches: 3. Germline loops: CDR1 SGHRS, CDR2 YFSETQ.

The chain joins TRBV19 to TRBJ2-7, with D maybe TRBD1 (6 bases). From germline, CDR1 is LNHDA and CDR2 SQIVND (reference sequence). V was clipped by 5 bases and J by 3 bases, with 11 bases between them. The CDR3 spans 13 residues. The CDR3 sequence: CASSDGQSYEQYF. Written as DNA, the CDR3 is TGTGCCAGTAGTGATGGACAGAGCTACGAGCAGTACTTC. Supplemented by reference TRBV19 and TRBJ2-7, the full variable domain reads DGGITQSPKYLFRKEGQNVTLSCEQNLNHDAMYWYRQDPGQGLRLIYYSQIVNDFQKGDIAEGYSVSREKKESFPLTVTSAQKNPTAFYLCASSDGQSYEQYFGPGTRLTVT.